A single sample is the source of the 9 T cell receptor beta chains below, sequenced in a study of beta chain features in type 1 diabetes. Whole-study results and caveats: A moderate, significant TCRB CDR3 shortening appeared in type 1 diabetes across four CD4+ subsets.

Every isolated RNA sample was fully reverse transcribed, so sequencing captured expressed TCRB transcripts. Here immunoSEQ multiplex PCR was the method, and the copy in TCRdb shows in-frame clones only, minus some. The sample carries 95,000 to 150,000 clones, 15% to 20% recorded once. No cognate antigen is known for these TCRs. Sequenced: central memory CD4+ T cells from blood. The source of these receptors is a man between 18 and 35 years old with type 1 diabetes.

This clone came up a few times. The chain uses TRBV27 and TRBJ1-5; perhaps TRBD1 as D (6 bases). CDR1 is MNHEY and CDR2 is SMNVEV in the germline V gene (reference sequence). This CDR3 is built from 18 residues. With 6 bases removed from V and 0 bases from J, the gap between germline ends came to 21 bases. For the CDR3, the DNA is TGTGCCAGCAGCCCAAGGCAGGGGACTGCTGATAGCAATCAGCCCCAGCATTTT. As protein: CASSPRQGTADSNQPQHF.

The chain combines TRBV18 with TRBJ2-3; D is unresolved. Trimming left V 5 bases short and J 5 bases short, with 8 bases between. The CDR3 loop spans 12 amino acids. Germline V gene lookup returns CDR1 KGHSH and CDR2 LQKENI. The CDR3 spells CASSTVLDTQYF. As DNA, the CDR3 is TGTGCCAGCTCAACAGTCTTAGATACGCAGTATTTT.

The chain couples TRBV18 to TRBJ1-1; D call uncertain. CDR1 KGHSH and CDR2 LQKENI come from the germline V gene. The CDR3 loop spans 13 amino acids. The germline V and J ends were trimmed by 1 base and 3 bases, with 6 bases remaining between them. CDR3 protein: CASSPRQDTEAFF. CDR3 bases: TGTGCCAGCTCACCACGGCAGGACACTGAAGCTTTCTTT. Full variable domain (missing parts from reference TRBV18 and TRBJ1-1): NAGVMQNPRHLVRRRGQEARLRCSPMKGHSHVYWYRQLPEEGLKFMVYLQKENIIDESGMPKERFSAEFPKEGPSILRIQQVVRGDSAAYFCASSPRQDTEAFFGQGTRLTVV.

This clone was observed a handful of times. The chain joins TRBV5-1 to TRBJ2-7; 14 nucleotides line up with TRBD2. The trim removed 3 bases at V and 3 bases at J, leaving 5 bases unmatched. The CDR3 consists of 16 residues. Germline CDR1 and CDR2: SGHRS and YFSETQ. CDR3 region: CASSSGTSGRVYEQYF. The CDR3, as DNA: TGCGCCAGCAGCTCCGGGACTAGCGGGAGAGTCTACGAGCAGTACTTC.

CDR3 loop: CASSMGLAGWETQYF. CDR3 nucleotide sequence: TGTGCCAGTAGTATGGGACTAGCGGGGTGGGAGACCCAGTACTTC. V gene TRBV19 combines with J gene TRBJ2-5; 13 nucleotides align to TRBD2. Losses at the gene ends were 3 bases for V and 5 bases for J; bases not matched to a gene: 3. The CDR3 extends over 15 amino acids. Germline values: CDR1 LNHDA, CDR2 SQIVND (reference sequence).

This clone was detected many times. This chain connects TRBV4-1 to TRBJ2-5; the D is unclear. Trimming left V 3 bases short and J 1 base short, with 9 bases between. Per germline, CDR1 MGHRA and CDR2 YSYEKL. The CDR3 has 14 amino acids. The CDR3 sequence is CASSQTRRQETQYF. The CDR3 coding sequence is TGCGCCAGCAGCCAGACCAGGCGCCAAGAGACCCAGTACTTC.

This clone was observed a few times. Other DNA sequences in the sample encode the same CDR3. The chain carries TRBV4-2 and TRBJ2-1; 8 bases fit TRBD1. The CDR3 extends over 14 amino acids. The trim removed 4 bases at V and 10 bases at J, leaving 9 bases unmatched. In germline, CDR1 is LGHNA, CDR2 YNFKEQ. In DNA form, the CDR3 reads TGTGCCAGCAGCCCGGGACAGGTCGCGGGGGAGCAGTTCTTC. It yields the protein CASSPGQVAGEQFF.

This clone has more than one count but fewer than ten. The gene calls are TRBV15 and TRBJ1-3, with 8 nucleotides matching TRBD1. CDR3 length equals 18 residues. The V and J ends lost 3 bases and 0 bases, in that order; junction bases with no gene match: 10. Germline V lookup: CDR1 LNHNV, CDR2 YYDKDF (reference sequence). This chain's CDR3 is CATSSQVDRDRSGNTIYF. For the CDR3, the DNA is TGTGCCACCAGCAGTCAAGTGGACAGGGATCGCTCTGGAAACACCATATATTTT. Complete variable domain (other parts from reference TRBV15 and TRBJ1-3): DAMVIQNPRYQVTQFGKPVTLSCSQTLNHNVMYWYQQKSSQAPKLLFHYYDKDFNNEADTPDNFQSRRPNTSFCFLDIRSPGLGDTAMYLCATSSQVDRDRSGNTIYFGEGSWLTVV.

The V and J genes are TRBV5-1 and TRBJ2-3, with D possibly TRBD2 on 5 matching bases. The V gene's germline CDR1 is SGHRS and CDR2 YFSETQ. The CDR3 has 18 residues. V was trimmed by 0 bases and J by 0 bases, leaving 17 bases between them. CDR3 bases: TGCGCCAGCAGCTTGGCCGGTAAGGCGGGTAGAAGCACAGATACGCAGTATTTT. It codes for CASSLAGKAGRSTDTQYF.